The source of this TCR beta chain is a study of CD8 T cells in ankylosing spondylitis. Study-wide results and caveats: Some of these motif variants have turned up before, in reports on reactive arthritis synovial fluid and blood. Within matched ankylosing spondylitis synovial fluid, disease-linked clones were reportedly significantly enriched.

Unmatched junction bases numbered 3, after V lost 4 bases and J lost 0 bases. CDR3 length: 14 amino acids. CDR1 DFQATT and CDR2 SNEGSKA come from the germline V gene (reference sequence). A remark on this clonotype: As yet, its antigen is unknown.

Molecular-barcoded quantitative 5'-RACE produced these TCR beta libraries. TCRdb reprocessed the 5' RACE reads with MiXCR, giving one entry per CDR3 protein. The sample includes about 150,000 distinct CDR3 sequences, roughly 34% of them seen just once. The rearrangement links TRBV20-1 to TRBJ1-3; 7 nucleotides align to TRBD1. Sample: synovial fluid, either unsorted or a sorted T cell fraction (not recorded which). This receptor was obtained from a male donor with ankylosing spondylitis. CDR3 protein: CSATDRVSGNTIYF. The CDR3 coding sequence is TGCAGTGCTACCGACAGGGTCTCTGGAAACACCATATATTTT.